This entry lists 9 T cell receptor beta chains sequenced from one sample in a study of CD8 T cells in ankylosing spondylitis. One entry per CDR3 protein, called by TCRdb with MiXCR from the 5' RACE reads. The sample contains about 200,000 distinct CDR3 sequences, about 13% of which appear only once. Sequencing input: blood, either unsorted or a sorted T cell fraction (not recorded which). The origin of the receptors is a male donor with ankylosing spondylitis or in good health (not recorded which).

This clonotype showed up just a few times. The chain recombines TRBV19 with TRBJ2-1; D is possibly TRBD1 (5 bases). The V end was cut by 2 bases, the J end by 4 bases, with 15 bases between. Germline V gene lookup returns CDR1 LNHDA and CDR2 SQIVND (reference sequence). The CDR3 totals 16 residues. The CDR3 here is CASSIWTFPLYNEQFF. The DNA for the CDR3 is TGTGCCAGTAGTATATGGACATTCCCGCTTTACAATGAGCAGTTCTTC.

Many counts were recorded for this clonotype. The chain joins TRBV3-1 to TRBJ2-2; D ambiguous. Trimming removed 4 bases from V and 7 bases from J, with 7 bases in between. Germline CDR1 reads LGHDT; CDR2 reads YNNKEL (reference sequence). The CDR3 spans 12 residues. DNA of the CDR3: TGTGCCAGCAGCCGAGTTGACGGGGAGCTGTTTTTT. It is translated as CASSRVDGELFF.

This clonotype was picked up a small number of times. The chain recombines TRBV19 with TRBJ2-7; unclear D gene. The germline gives CDR1 LNHDA, CDR2 SQIVND (reference sequence). The CDR3 extends over 15 amino acids. The V and J ends lost 4 bases and 3 bases respectively, with 16 bases between them. CDR3 loop: CASSTGPLAYYEQYF. The CDR3 DNA follows: TGTGCCAGTAGTACAGGACCACTCGCCTACTACGAGCAGTACTTC.

This rearrangement joins TRBV27 to TRBJ2-7; tentatively, D is TRBD2 (6 bases). Trimming shortened V by 9 bases and J by 0 bases, and 18 bases separated the two germline ends. CDR1 MNHEY and CDR2 SMNVEV come from the germline V gene (reference sequence). This CDR3 spans 15 amino acids. The CDR3: CASSRRGGSSYEQYF. The CDR3, as DNA: TGTGCCAGTTCCAGGCGGGGAGGCAGCTCCTACGAGCAGTACTTC.

The J gene is TRBJ2-3, the V gene TRBV7-9; D not certain. V shed 4 bases and J shed 4 bases, with 15 bases lying between them. Germline assignment: CDR1 SEHNR and CDR2 FQNEAQ (reference sequence). This CDR3 region has 15 residues. The CDR3 region has the DNA TGTGCCAGCAGCTCCCGTGACCCAACCCCAGATACGCAGTATTTT. It yields the protein CASSSRDPTPDTQYF.

This CDR3 reads CAWTLAGSGANVLTF. As DNA, the CDR3 is TGTGCCTGGACCCTAGCGGGCTCTGGGGCCAACGTCCTGACTTTC. V and J are TRBV30 and TRBJ2-6; 8 positions match TRBD2. Germline V gives CDR1 GTSNPN, CDR2 SVGIG (reference sequence). The J segment lost 0 bases and the V segment lost 4 bases, leaving 2 bases of the junction unmatched. This CDR3 is 15 amino acids long.

The gene calls are TRBV7-9 and TRBJ2-7; 8 bases match TRBD1. Trimming cost V 2 bases and J 4 bases; bases outside gene matches: 7. The CDR3 runs to 15 residues. Germline V gene lookup returns CDR1 SEHNR and CDR2 FQNEAQ (reference sequence). CDR3 sequence: CASSLWAGGKYEQYF. The DNA of the CDR3 is TGTGCCAGCAGCTTATGGGCAGGGGGCAAGTACGAGCAGTACTTC.

The rearrangement joins TRBV4-2 to TRBJ2-7; no reliable D call. This CDR3 spans 16 amino acids. In germline, CDR1 is LGHNA, CDR2 YNFKEQ. V lost 0 bases and J 1 base, leaving 13 bases between the germline ends. CDR3 nucleotides: TGTGCCAGCAGCCAAGAATCATACTCGGAGTCCTACGAGCAGTACTTC. This codes for CASSQESYSESYEQYF.

The rearrangement links TRBV4-1 to TRBJ2-1; possible D gene TRBD2, 7 bases. This CDR3 spans 15 amino acids. CDR1 and CDR2 (germline): MGHRA, YSYEKL. The germline V and J ends were trimmed by 3 bases and 7 bases, with 16 bases remaining between them. CDR3 residues: CASSQDFAGANEQFF. The CDR3 nucleotides are TGCGCCAGCAGCCAGGATTTTGCGGGGGCAAATGAGCAGTTCTTC.